Listed below are T cell receptor beta chains from one sample, sequenced in a study of blood T cell repertoires in COVID-19. TCRdb's table, derived via immunoSEQ multiplex PCR, lists solely in-frame clones and lacks some. The data show 50,000 or so clones, just over 90% seen once. The sample comprised peripheral blood. The receptors come from a man in his sixties with COVID-19, enrolled during active disease. CDR3s include the opening cysteine and the closing phenylalanine or tryptophan. The order of the fields is D gene, J gene, clone size, V gene, CDR3 DNA, CDR3 protein. D genes are given only for firm matches. Rows may omit the clone size; those that give it use once, few, many or a size class.

>-|TRBJ2-2|-|TRBV5-4
TGTGCCAGCAGCCCCTTATCCGGGGAGCTGTTTTTT
CASSPLSGELFF
>-|TRBJ2-3|-|TRBV7-8
TGTGCCAGCAGCTTAGGGAGAGATACGCAGTATTTT
CASSLGRDTQYF
>TRBD1|TRBJ1-5|-|TRBV7-9
TGTGCCAGCAGCCCAGGGGGCGTCAATCAGCCCCAGCATTTT
CASSPGGVNQPQHF
>-|TRBJ1-2|-|TRBV6-5
TGTGCCAGCAGCCGCGGCAGCTATGGCTACACCTTC
CASSRGSYGYTF
>TRBD2|TRBJ2-5|-|TRBV27
TGTGCCAGCATGTCCACTAGCGGGAGGGCATGGGAGACCCAGTACTTC
CASMSTSGRAWETQYF
>-|TRBJ2-3|-|TRBV18
TGTGCCAGCTCACCGGTACTACACACAGATACGCAGTATTTT
CASSPVLHTDTQYF
>TRBD2|TRBJ2-2|-|TRBV5-1
TGCGCCAGCACACTAGCGGGTGCGAACACCGGGGAGCTGTTTTTT
CASTLAGANTGELFF
>TRBD1|TRBJ1-2|-|TRBV28
TGTGCCAGCAGTGGGACAGCGGTTTCGGGCTACACCTTC
CASSGTAVSGYTF
>TRBD2|TRBJ2-1|few|TRBV3-1/TRBV3-2
TGTGCCAGCAGTCAAGATCCAACGGGGGGGTTATATGAGCAGTTCTTC
CASSQDPTGGLYEQFF
>TRBD1|TRBJ2-7|-|TRBV7-2
TGTGCCAGCAGCTTAGATGGTTCGAACAGGGGGAACGAGCAGTACTTC
CASSLDGSNRGNEQYF
>TRBD1|TRBJ1-2|-|TRBV6-5
TGTGCCAGTGGACAGGGATATGGCTACACCTTC
CASGQGYGYTF
>TRBD1|TRBJ1-1|once|TRBV7-9
TGTGCCAGCAGACCGAGACAGGGACTGAACACTGAAGCTTTCTTT
CASRPRQGLNTEAFF
>TRBD2|TRBJ2-2|-|TRBV9
TGTGCCAGCAGCAAGCCGGGACTAGCTAACACCGGGGAGCTGTTTTTT
CASSKPGLANTGELFF
>TRBD2|TRBJ2-1|-|TRBV19
TGTGCCAGTAGTACGGGCGGGGGGTTGGCCTACAATGAGCAGTTCTTC
CASSTGGGLAYNEQFF
>-|TRBJ2-7|-|TRBV7-2
TGTGCCAGCAGCTTAGAAGTCGGGGAGCAGTACTTC
CASSLEVGEQYF
>TRBD1|TRBJ2-5|few|TRBV5-5
TGTGCCAGCAGCTTGATGACAGGGCGAGAGACCCAGTACTTC
CASSLMTGRETQYF
>TRBD1|TRBJ1-2|once|TRBV5-4
TGTGCCAGCAGCCTGACGGGACAGCCCTTTTATGGCTACACCTTC
CASSLTGQPFYGYTF
>TRBD2|TRBJ2-3|-|TRBV19
TGTGCCAGTACTAGCGGGATAGAAACAGATACGCAGTATTTT
CASTSGIETDTQYF
>-|TRBJ1-5|once|TRBV12-3/TRBV12-4
TGTGCCAGCAGTTTAAATATCGGGCAGCCCCAGCATTTT
CASSLNIGQPQHF
>TRBD1|TRBJ2-7|-|TRBV5-4
TGTGCCAGCAGCCCTACAGGGGGCCTCGACGAGCAGTACTTC
CASSPTGGLDEQYF
>-|TRBJ2-2|once|TRBV7-3
TGTGCCAGCAGCTTAACTGGAGGGACCGGGGAGCTGTTTTTT
CASSLTGGTGELFF
>-|TRBJ2-5|-|TRBV28
TGTGCCAGCAGCGATTTCAGAGAGACCCAGTACTTC
CASSDFRETQYF
>-|TRBJ1-1|-|TRBV2
TGTGCCAGCAGTGTCGGGGGGGTTGAAGCTTTCTTT
CASSVGGVEAFF
>TRBD2|TRBJ2-2|-|TRBV3-1/TRBV3-2
TGTGCCAGCAGGCTAGCGGGAGTCACCGGGGAGCTGTTTTTT
CASRLAGVTGELFF
>-|TRBJ2-2|-|TRBV28
TGTGCCAGCAGAGTAACCTGGAGCACCGGGGAGCTGTTTTTT
CASRVTWSTGELFF
>TRBD1|TRBJ1-6|-|TRBV6-4
TGTGCCAGCAGTGACTCGGGTCGGCGGGACAGTTGTTCACCCCTCCACTTT
CASSDSGRRDSCSPLHF
>TRBD1|TRBJ2-4|-|TRBV7-9
TGTGCCAGCAGCGCGTTACAGGGGGCTGGGCACTTC
CASSALQGAGHF
>-|TRBJ1-1|-|TRBV11-1
TGTGCCAGCAGCTTAGAGGATGGAGTGAACACTGAAGCTTTCTTT
CASSLEDGVNTEAFF
>TRBD1|TRBJ2-7|-|TRBV11-2
TGTGCCAGCAGCTTAGATAGACGAGCCGGACAGGGATCTTACGAGCAGTACTTC
CASSLDRRAGQGSYEQYF
>-|TRBJ2-7|-|TRBV14
TGTGCCAGCGCGGTAGGTCCGGGGGAGCAGTACTTC
CASAVGPGEQYF
>TRBD1|TRBJ2-7|-|TRBV27
TGTGCCAGCAGCCGTGACAGGGGAAATTCCTACGAGCAGTACTTC
CASSRDRGNSYEQYF
>-|TRBJ1-5|-|TRBV19
TGTGCCAGTAGTATATACTCCCAGGGGCGCAATCAGCCCCAGCATTTT
CASSIYSQGRNQPQHF
>TRBD2|TRBJ2-7|-|TRBV19
TGTGCCAGTAGTATGCAGGGGACTAGCGGCGAGCAGTACTTC
CASSMQGTSGEQYF
>TRBD1|TRBJ2-7|-|TRBV28
TGTGCCAGCAGTTACCCGGGACAGGGGGGCTACGAGCAGTACTTC
CASSYPGQGGYEQYF
>-|TRBJ1-1|once|TRBV27
TGTGCCAGCAGTAAACGGGAGAACACTGAAGCTTTCTTT
CASSKRENTEAFF
>TRBD1|TRBJ1-1|-|TRBV5-1
TGCGCCAGCAGCTTACCGGGACAGGGCAAAGAAGCTTTCTTT
CASSLPGQGKEAFF
>TRBD1|TRBJ1-5|-|TRBV12-3/TRBV12-4
TGTGCCAGCAGTGGACAGGACAATCAGCCCCAGCATTTT
CASSGQDNQPQHF
>-|TRBJ2-7|-|TRBV3-1/TRBV3-2
TGTGCCAGCAGCCAACAGCGGAACTACGAGCAGTACTTC
CASSQQRNYEQYF
>TRBD1|TRBJ1-5|-|TRBV18
TGTGCCAGCTCAGACACAGGGGCCCAGCCCCAGCATTTT
CASSDTGAQPQHF
>-|TRBJ1-2|-|TRBV6-5
TGTGCCAGCAGCAGACAGGCCCAAGGATATGGCTACACCTTC
CASSRQAQGYGYTF
>-|TRBJ1-2|-|TRBV20-1
TGCAGTGGTCGACAGAACTATGGCTACACCTTC
CSGRQNYGYTF
>-|TRBJ1-5|once|TRBV30
TGTGCCTGGAGTAAGGACAGCAGCAATCAGCCCCAGCATTTT
CAWSKDSSNQPQHF
>-|TRBJ2-7|-|TRBV4-2
TGTGCCAGCAGTTTGGACAGGGAGGGCTACGAGCAGTACTTC
CASSLDREGYEQYF
>TRBD1|TRBJ1-6|-|TRBV10-3
TGTGCCATCAGTCCGGGACAGGGGACTTCACCCCTCCACTTT
CAISPGQGTSPLHF
>TRBD1|TRBJ1-1|-|TRBV19
TGTGCCAGTAGTATGGGGGACAGATTGAACACTGAAGCTTTCTTT
CASSMGDRLNTEAFF
>TRBD1|TRBJ2-2|once|TRBV5-1
TGCGCCAGCAGCTTGGGACAGGGTAACACCGGGGAGCTGTTTTTT
CASSLGQGNTGELFF
>TRBD1|TRBJ1-5|-|TRBV6-5
TGTGCCAGTCACGGGACAGGAAATCAGCCCCAGCATTTT
CASHGTGNQPQHF
>TRBD1|TRBJ1-6|-|TRBV28
TGTGCCAGCAGTGCGGGACAGCGGACCTCACCCCTCCACTTT
CASSAGQRTSPLHF
>TRBD1|TRBJ1-2|-|TRBV10-1
TGCGCCAGCAGGGCCTCAGACAGGGTTGGTGGCTACACCTTC
CASRASDRVGGYTF